A selection of T cell receptor beta chains follows, all from one sample in a study of CD8 T cells in ankylosing spondylitis. TCRdb processed the 5' RACE reads anew with MiXCR; each CDR3 protein has one entry. The sample records about 52,000 distinct CDR3 sequences, 7.4% being singletons. Sequenced sample: blood, either unsorted or a sorted T cell fraction (not recorded which). These receptors originate from a female donor with ankylosing spondylitis or in good health (not recorded which). The CDR3 runs from the conserved cysteine through the conserved F or W. A D gene is named only where the DNA matches it firmly. Where a row states a size, it is once, few, many or the class of an expanded clone; other rows omit it.

DNA: TGTGCCAGCAGTGACGGGTTCACAGATACGCAGTATTTT; CDR3: CASSDGFTDTQYF; J: TRBJ2-3; V: TRBV6-1; size: many; D: .
DNA: TGTGCCAGCAGCCCTCGGGACAGGTACAATGAGCAGTTCTTC; CDR3: CASSPRDRYNEQFF; J: TRBJ2-1; V: TRBV11-2; size: .; D: TRBD1
DNA: TGTGCCAGCAGTTATTCCAGGGGAGGCTACGAGCAGTACTTC; CDR3: CASSYSRGGYEQYF; J: TRBJ2-7; V: TRBV27; size: many; D: .
DNA: TGTGCCAGCAGGGAACTTGGTGAGCAGTTCTTC; CDR3: CASRELGEQFF; J: TRBJ2-1; V: TRBV6-5; size: .; D: .
DNA: TGTGCCAGCAGCTCGTCGGGGGGAAACACCATATATTTT; CDR3: CASSSSGGNTIYF; J: TRBJ1-3; V: TRBV11-2; size: .; D: .
DNA: TGTGCCAGCAGTGAAGCTGGGGGGGGTCTGAATCAGCCCCAGCATTTT; CDR3: CASSEAGGGLNQPQHF; J: TRBJ1-5; V: TRBV6-1; size: many; D: .
DNA: .; CDR3: CSARELVGGGSYF; J: TRBJ1-4; V: TRBV20-1; size: few; D: .
DNA: TGTGCCAGCAGCTTAGAATTTTATGGGCTGCAGGGCGCTCCGAACACTGAAGCTTTCTTT; CDR3: CASSLEFYGLQGAPNTEAFF; J: TRBJ1-1; V: TRBV11-2; size: many; D: .
DNA: TGCGCCAGCAGCTTGGCCTCTACGGGACAGGGGGCTCATGAGCAGTTCTTC; CDR3: CASSLASTGQGAHEQFF; J: TRBJ2-1; V: TRBV5-1; size: many; D: TRBD1
DNA: TGTGCCACCTCACATGGGGAAGTAGAGCAGTTCTTC; CDR3: CATSHGEVEQFF; J: TRBJ2-1; V: TRBV27; size: few; D: .
DNA: TGTGCCAGCAGACCCCTAGGGTCTGGTAGCAATCAGCCCCAGCATTTT; CDR3: CASRPLGSGSNQPQHF; J: TRBJ1-5; V: TRBV6-2/TRBV6-3; size: many; D: .
DNA: TGTGCCAGCAACCAACGAACACAGAACACCGGGGAGCTGTTTTTT; CDR3: CASNQRTQNTGELFF; J: TRBJ2-2; V: TRBV3-1; size: .; D: .
DNA: TGCGCCAGCATGAAGGAATTCACCGGGGAGCTGTTTTTT; CDR3: CASMKEFTGELFF; J: TRBJ2-2; V: TRBV5-1; size: many; D: .
DNA: TGCAGTGCTAGAGCCCAGGGCGTAGGGAACACTGAAGCTTTCTTT; CDR3: CSARAQGVGNTEAFF; J: TRBJ1-1; V: TRBV20-1; size: many; D: .
DNA: TGTGCCAGCAGTTACTCAGGGCTGGGGAACACTGAAGCTTTCTTT; CDR3: CASSYSGLGNTEAFF; J: TRBJ1-1; V: TRBV6-5; size: .; D: .
DNA: TGCAGTGCTAGAGATCCCCTCATCGAAGATGAGCAGTTCTTC; CDR3: CSARDPLIEDEQFF; J: TRBJ2-1; V: TRBV20-1; size: many; D: .
DNA: TGTGCCAGCAATTTGGGGACTGGACAGTTCTTC; CDR3: CASNLGTGQFF; J: TRBJ2-1; V: TRBV12-3/TRBV12-4; size: many; D: .
DNA: TGTGCCAGCAGCTTAGGGACTACCAGCTCCTACGAGCAGTACTTC; CDR3: CASSLGTTSSYEQYF; J: TRBJ2-7; V: TRBV7-2; size: .; D: .
DNA: TGCGCCAGCAGCCAAGCCGGGAGCAGAGCTAACTATGGCTACACCTTC; CDR3: CASSQAGSRANYGYTF; J: TRBJ1-2; V: TRBV4-1; size: many; D: .
DNA: TGTGCCAGCTCCTACCGGGGACACCGATGGGGCACCGGGGAGCTGTTTTTT; CDR3: CASSYRGHRWGTGELFF; J: TRBJ2-2; V: TRBV18; size: many; D: .
DNA: TGTGCCAGCAGGGGGACAGGGGCTGGAAACACCATATATTTT; CDR3: CASRGTGAGNTIYF; J: TRBJ1-3; V: TRBV2; size: .; D: TRBD1
DNA: TGCGCCAGCAGCTTGGGAGGGGTGAGCACTGAAGCTTTCTTT; CDR3: CASSLGGVSTEAFF; J: TRBJ1-1; V: TRBV5-1; size: many; D: .
DNA: TGCGCCAGCAGACCCCGTGCGGGGGGGGTGACAGATACGCAGTATTTT; CDR3: CASRPRAGGVTDTQYF; J: TRBJ2-3; V: TRBV5-1; size: many; D: TRBD2
DNA: TGTGCCAGCAGCCCCACTAGCGGGGGGTCAGATACGCAGTATTTT; CDR3: CASSPTSGGSDTQYF; J: TRBJ2-3; V: TRBV3-1; size: many; D: TRBD2
DNA: TGTGCCAGCAGCTTACAGGGGTTCTATGGCTACACCTTC; CDR3: CASSLQGFYGYTF; J: TRBJ1-2; V: TRBV7-3; size: many; D: .
DNA: TGCGCCAGCGGCTCTCCCGTGAACACTGAAGCTTTCTTT; CDR3: CASGSPVNTEAFF; J: TRBJ1-1; V: TRBV5-1; size: many; D: .
DNA: TGTGCCAGCAGACCAGACGGGGAAGTAATTGCCGGGGAGCTGTTTTTT; CDR3: CASRPDGEVIAGELFF; J: TRBJ2-2; V: TRBV3-1; size: many; D: .
DNA: TGTGCCAGCAGTCCTCTGACAGGTTCCACCGGGGAGCTGTTTTTT; CDR3: CASSPLTGSTGELFF; J: TRBJ2-2; V: TRBV3-1; size: many; D: .
DNA: TGTGCCAGCAGCTTAGAGGATCAGGGACTAGCTCAAGAGACCCAGTACTTC; CDR3: CASSLEDQGLAQETQYF; J: TRBJ2-5; V: TRBV11-2; size: many; D: TRBD2
DNA: TGTGCCAGCAGGCGTAATTCACCCCTCCACTTT; CDR3: CASRRNSPLHF; J: TRBJ1-6; V: TRBV12-3/TRBV12-4; size: many; D: .
DNA: TGTGCCAGCAGCTTGGTCGGAGACGGCAATCAGCCCCAGCATTTT; CDR3: CASSLVGDGNQPQHF; J: TRBJ1-5; V: TRBV5-5; size: many; D: .
DNA: TGTGCCAGCAGCTGGGCCGGGACAGCCCCCTCTGGGGCCAACGTCCTGACTTTC; CDR3: CASSWAGTAPSGANVLTF; J: TRBJ2-6; V: TRBV5-5; size: many; D: TRBD1
DNA: TGTGCCACCGGGGACAGGAACACCGGGGAGCTGTTTTTT; CDR3: CATGDRNTGELFF; J: TRBJ2-2; V: TRBV24-1; size: many; D: TRBD1
DNA: TGTGCCAGCAGCTTAGGAAACAGGAACACTGAAGCTTTCTTT; CDR3: CASSLGNRNTEAFF; J: TRBJ1-1; V: TRBV7-2; size: many; D: .
DNA: TGTGCCAGCAGCCCCGACAGGGGGGCCGGGGAGCTGTTTTTT; CDR3: CASSPDRGAGELFF; J: TRBJ2-2; V: TRBV7-6; size: many; D: TRBD1
DNA: TGTGCCAGCAGTTCCGAGACGGGCACTGAAGCTTTCTTT; CDR3: CASSSETGTEAFF; J: TRBJ1-1; V: TRBV12-3/TRBV12-4; size: many; D: .
DNA: TGTGCCAGCAGCCAAGTGGGACCCTCCAACGAGCAGTACTTC; CDR3: CASSQVGPSNEQYF; J: TRBJ2-7; V: TRBV3-1; size: many; D: .
DNA: TGTGCCAGCAGGGGGGACAGAAACACTGAAGCTTTCTTT; CDR3: CASRGDRNTEAFF; J: TRBJ1-1; V: TRBV12-3/TRBV12-4; size: many; D: TRBD1
DNA: TGTGCCAGCAGCTTCCAGGGCATTCAGTACTTC; CDR3: CASSFQGIQYF; J: TRBJ2-4; V: TRBV11-1; size: many; D: .
DNA: TGTGCCAGTAGTACCGTCCAGGCAAATAATGAAAAACTGTTTTTT; CDR3: CASSTVQANNEKLFF; J: TRBJ1-4; V: TRBV19; size: many; D: .
DNA: TGTGCCAGCAGACCTGGACTGGACACCGGGGAGCTGTTTTTT; CDR3: CASRPGLDTGELFF; J: TRBJ2-2; V: TRBV12-3/TRBV12-4; size: many; D: .
DNA: TGCGCCAGCAGCTTGGCCACCGACCGGGTCAATGAGCAGTTCTTC; CDR3: CASSLATDRVNEQFF; J: TRBJ2-1; V: TRBV5-1; size: many; D: .
DNA: TGTGCCAGCAGGCTCGGGACAGGGGGCGGAAACACCATATATTTT; CDR3: CASRLGTGGGNTIYF; J: TRBJ1-3; V: TRBV6-5; size: many; D: TRBD1
DNA: TGTGCCAGCAGTCCCCAGGGGGCTGCTAATTCACCCCTCCACTTT; CDR3: CASSPQGAANSPLHF; J: TRBJ1-6; V: TRBV12-3/TRBV12-4; size: many; D: TRBD1
DNA: TGTGCCAGCAACATTGCGGGGGCTGTCACAGATACGCAGTATTTT; CDR3: CASNIAGAVTDTQYF; J: TRBJ2-3; V: TRBV5-2; size: many; D: .
DNA: TGTGCCAGCAGCCCCACCTCGGATCGGGGACAGGCCGAGCAGTACTTC; CDR3: CASSPTSDRGQAEQYF; J: TRBJ2-7; V: TRBV6-2/TRBV6-3; size: many; D: TRBD1
DNA: TGTGCCAGCAGTCAACAGGGAGATACGCAGTATTTT; CDR3: CASSQQGDTQYF; J: TRBJ2-3; V: TRBV28; size: many; D: .
DNA: TGTGCCAGCTCACCTATGGGCCTACAAGAGACCCAGTACTTC; CDR3: CASSPMGLQETQYF; J: TRBJ2-5; V: TRBV18; size: many; D: .
DNA: TGCAGTGCTAGAGGCCTAGAGACCCAGTACTTC; CDR3: CSARGLETQYF; J: TRBJ2-5; V: TRBV20-1; size: many; D: .